This T cell receptor beta chain was sequenced during a study of CD8 T cells in Susac syndrome. TCR beta was sequenced from blood CD8+ and CD4+ T cells. Patients with Susac syndrome met diagnostic criteria defined recently for definite or probable disease. Random hexamers primed reverse transcription of about 0.45 to 1 ug RNA. TCRdb redid the calling of the immunoSEQ multiplex PCR reads with MiXCR, one entry per CDR3 protein. The repertoire includes more than 65,000 distinct CDR3 sequences, 95% of them detected once, and approximately 0.48% sits in the top ten. Trimming took 2 bases from V and 5 from J; bases not matched to a gene: 12. Germline-derived CDR1 and CDR2 are MNHEY and SVGAGI. This CDR3 has 18 amino acids.

This sequence joins TRBV6-5 and TRBJ2-1; TRBD1 matches at 10 bases. The source of this sequence is a human donor with Susac syndrome. Sequencing was carried out using CD8+ T cells from PBMCs. CDR3 loop: CASSYLPETGGGNNEQFF. The CDR3 DNA follows: TGTGCCAGCAGTTACCTACCCGAGACAGGGGGCGGGAACAATGAGCAGTTCTTC.